Here is one TCR beta chain with its context. Its antigen is still unknown. This specimen comes from a study of T cell repertoires in cytomegalovirus infection. Background on the study: The authors used CMV epitopes that were HLA-C-restricted (recently identified) and HLA-B-restricted (well studied). It can be stated that public TCR beta signatures indicated CMV infection as well as a matching HLA type.

Whole-study results and caveats: Dominating the ex vivo response were TCR beta clonotypes that were CMV-specific and HLA-C-restricted. Frequencies of public TCR beta families were cumulated, and this identified carriers of CMV plus the relevant HLA.

Trimming stripped 0 bases from V and 4 bases from J, with 15 bases between. This CDR3 is 16 amino acids long. CDR1 is MNHEY, CDR2 SVGEGT, per germline. Via MiXCR, TCRdb re-called the reads, giving one row per CDR3 protein. The profile shows 110,000 or so distinct CDR3 sequences, 25% to 35% of them singletons. The source was CD8+ T cells from cultured PBMCs, collected from culture after CMV antigen stimulation. The receptor comes from a human donor in good health (CMV status not recorded). Some clones in this sample may be carry-over from other donors' samples. The chain recombines TRBV6-2 or TRBV6-3 with TRBJ2-5; possible D gene TRBD2, 5 bases. CDR3 amino acids: CASSYSLSESLETQYF. CDR3 in DNA: TGTGCCAGCAGTTACTCGCTTAGCGAGTCGTTAGAGACCCAGTACTTC.